This T cell receptor (beta chain) was recovered during a study of radiotherapy plus CTLA-4 blockade in lung cancer. Germline loops: CDR1 SGHRS, CDR2 YFSETQ. This CDR3 spans 15 amino acids. V gave up 6 bases and J gave up 0 bases, with 14 bases separating them. The method was immunoSEQ multiplex PCR; TCRdb's version includes in-frame clones alone and lacks a portion of them. Of around 72,000 clones in the sample, roughly 78% were seen once. This clone occurred once. The sequence was collected from a human donor with non-small cell lung cancer who had a complete response to radiotherapy plus ipilimumab. V gene TRBV5-1 combines with J gene TRBJ2-3; tentatively, D is TRBD2 (5 bases). Sequences were derived from peripheral blood, sampled from a patient treated with radiotherapy plus ipilimumab. The CDR3 region is CASIPRRPSTDTQYF. The CDR3 nucleotides read TGCGCCAGCATCCCGAGGAGGCCTAGCACAGATACGCAGTATTTT. The whole variable domain, remainder taken from reference TRBV5-1 and TRBJ2-3, is KAGVTQTPRYLIKTRGQQVTLSCSPISGHRSVSWYQQTPGQGLQFLFEYFSETQRNKGNFPGRFSGRQFSNSRSEMNVSTLELGDSALYLCASIPRRPSTDTQYFGPGTRLTVL.